This T cell receptor beta chain stems from a study of T cell responses to AZD1222 COVID-19 vaccine. Notes on the study in general: Targets within unmutated variant regions were reportedly found for nearly half of spike-specific TCRs. Only six people who got AZD1222 tested seropositive at baseline. When two AZD1222 doses had been given, Spike-specific TCR breadth and depth rose. Vaccine-related CD4 TCRs covered spike, predominating at 160-218 and 743-854.

Germline lookup yields CDR1 SEHNR and CDR2 FQNEAQ (reference sequence). The CDR3 is 14 amino acids. V lost 1 base, J lost 8 bases, and 7 bases stayed unmatched. A note on this clone: Its antigen is still unknown.

TCRdb's table, derived via immunoSEQ multiplex PCR, lists solely in-frame clones and lacks some. The sample shows about 120,000 clones, approximately 94% of them seen only once. The V call is TRBV7-9, the J call TRBJ1-2, with TRBD1 identical over 7 bases. The input for sequencing was peripheral blood, taken 28 days after the second AZD1222 dose. This receptor was identified in an adult who received the AZD1222 COVID-19 vaccine. The CDR3 nucleotides are TGTGCCAGCAGCTTAGTAGGGGACAGAACAGGCTACACCTTC. Its protein product is CASSLVGDRTGYTF.